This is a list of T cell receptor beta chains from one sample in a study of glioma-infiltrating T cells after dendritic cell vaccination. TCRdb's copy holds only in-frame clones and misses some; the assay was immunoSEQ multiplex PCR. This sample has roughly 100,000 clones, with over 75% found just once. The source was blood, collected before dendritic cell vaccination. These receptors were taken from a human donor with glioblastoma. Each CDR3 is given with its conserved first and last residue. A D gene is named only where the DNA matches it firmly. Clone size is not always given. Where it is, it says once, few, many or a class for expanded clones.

CDR3 DNA: TGTGCCAGCAGTTCCCTAAGGGGGGGCCGAACTGAAGCTTTCTTT
CDR3 protein: CASSSLRGGRTEAFF
D gene: .
J gene: TRBJ1-1
V gene: TRBV6-5
clone size: .
CDR3 length: 15

CDR3 DNA: TGTGCCAGTAAACCAGGGGCTTCTGGAAACACCATATATTTT
CDR3 protein: CASKPGASGNTIYF
D gene: .
J gene: TRBJ1-3
V gene: TRBV14
clone size: .
CDR3 length: 14

CDR3 DNA: TGTGCCAGCAGTAAAGACATCCAGAGGAGGGGTTATCAGCCCCAGCATTTT
CDR3 protein: CASSKDIQRRGYQPQHF
D gene: .
J gene: TRBJ1-5
V gene: TRBV2
clone size: .
CDR3 length: 17

CDR3 DNA: TGTGCCAGCAGCTTCGGACTAGCCCGAGTTACCGGGGAGCTGTTTTTT
CDR3 protein: CASSFGLARVTGELFF
D gene: TRBD2
J gene: TRBJ2-2
V gene: TRBV7-6
clone size: .
CDR3 length: 16

CDR3 DNA: TGTGCCAGCACGGACGCAAGCGGGGCAGATACGCAGTATTTT
CDR3 protein: CASTDASGADTQYF
D gene: TRBD2
J gene: TRBJ2-3
V gene: TRBV6-1
clone size: .
CDR3 length: 14

CDR3 DNA: TGCGCCAGCAGCTTGCAGATAGGGGGCACTCTCTATGGCTACACCTTC
CDR3 protein: CASSLQIGGTLYGYTF
D gene: TRBD1
J gene: TRBJ1-2
V gene: TRBV5-1
clone size: .
CDR3 length: 16

CDR3 DNA: TGTGCCAGCACCAACGGGAATGAGCAGTTCTTC
CDR3 protein: CASTNGNEQFF
D gene: .
J gene: TRBJ2-1
V gene: TRBV11-2
clone size: .
CDR3 length: 11

CDR3 DNA: TGTGCCAGCAGCAAAACCTGCTTAGCGGGAGGGCCTAACGAGCAGTACTTC
CDR3 protein: CASSKTCLAGGPNEQYF
D gene: .
J gene: TRBJ2-7
V gene: TRBV21-1
clone size: .
CDR3 length: 17

CDR3 DNA: TGTGCCAGCACCAGAGGGCCCCAAGAGACCCAGTACTTC
CDR3 protein: CASTRGPQETQYF
D gene: .
J gene: TRBJ2-5
V gene: TRBV7-9
clone size: once
CDR3 length: 13

CDR3 DNA: TGCAGCGTCAAAGGGGCTAGCGGGAGGGCCCCAGATACGCAGTATTTT
CDR3 protein: CSVKGASGRAPDTQYF
D gene: TRBD2
J gene: TRBJ2-3
V gene: TRBV29-1
clone size: .
CDR3 length: 16

CDR3 DNA: TGTGCCAGCAGTTGGGGACTAGCGGCTTCCTTTGAGCAGTTCTTC
CDR3 protein: CASSWGLAASFEQFF
D gene: TRBD2
J gene: TRBJ2-1
V gene: TRBV7-2
clone size: .
CDR3 length: 15

CDR3 DNA: TGCGCCAGCAGCTTGGCCCAACGGGACAGGGGGACAGATACGCAGTATTTT
CDR3 protein: CASSLAQRDRGTDTQYF
D gene: TRBD1
J gene: TRBJ2-3
V gene: TRBV5-1
clone size: .
CDR3 length: 17

CDR3 DNA: TGTGCCAGCAGCTATACTAGCGGGAGAGTGAATGAGCAGTTCTTC
CDR3 protein: CASSYTSGRVNEQFF
D gene: TRBD2
J gene: TRBJ2-1
V gene: TRBV5-4
clone size: few
CDR3 length: 15

CDR3 DNA: TGTGCCAGCAGCCAAGATGGAACTAGCGGGGGGGTAGAGACCCAGTACTTC
CDR3 protein: CASSQDGTSGGVETQYF
D gene: TRBD2
J gene: TRBJ2-5
V gene: TRBV4-2
clone size: .
CDR3 length: 17